This T cell receptor (beta chain) was profiled in a study of CD8 T cells in Susac syndrome (dated by TCRdb to the late 2010s). In terms of the full investigation: The study used repertoire sequencing to test whether antigen drove CD8+ T cell activation and differentiation in Susac syndrome. Findings and caveats that apply to the study as a whole: The study acknowledged that relatively few individuals were included in the TCR sequencing and HLA analysis.

In regard to this clonotype: It has no known antigen specificity. The input lacks base qualities; no much larger clone sits a single base away.

RNA was extracted using the RNeasy kit, and about 0.45 to 1 microgram was reverse transcribed with random hexamers. TCR beta CDR3 regions were amplified with the immunoSEQ multiplex PCR assay covering 54 Vbeta and 13 Jbeta segments. PCR amplification bias was corrected using a synthetic template baseline for primer optimization and computational correction. In the authors' own workflow: Reads were assigned to V, D and J genes according to IMGT and analyzed in immunoSEQ Analyzer, with only productive sequences retained. Clonality was calculated as one minus the Shannon entropy normalized by log2 of the number of productive unique sequences. Public and private clones were assessed among the 100 most prevalent clones of each patient and control. Susac-specific clones were defined as absent from healthy and MS cohorts, 1052 published viral clones and other ImmuneACCESS disease sequences. The public reads were quality trimmed at Q25 with fastp and then assembled into clones with MiXCR by TCRdb, keeping productive beta chains. Each record represents a unique CDR3 protein, reported with the most common genes and DNA among its rows. For this entry, the V and J calls and clone size follow TCRdb and not the study's own pipeline. Present in this sample are 130,000 to 150,000 distinct CDR3 sequences, roughly 94% of which were seen just once. In total, the top ten clones hold 0.084% of the sample.

The germline V gene (reference sequence) supplies CDR1 LGHDT and CDR2 YNNKEL. CDR3 length: 14 amino acids, cysteine to phenylalanine. The only DNA kept is the CDR3, 42 bases in frame from the first base. V drops 4 bases and J drops 9 bases, leaving 18 bases in between. Peripheral blood CD8+ and CD4+ T cells from healthy donors, Susac syndrome patients and multiple sclerosis patients were profiled by high-throughput TCR beta sequencing. The healthy donors served as controls matched for age and sex. Bulk CD8+ and CD4+ T cells were purified by magnetic negative isolation, while CD8+ TEMRA cells were enriched using FACS. Blood was drawn into EDTA tubes, processed within 24 hours, and PBMCs were isolated by density gradient centrifugation. PBMCs intended for TCR sequencing were cryopreserved in liquid nitrogen and thawed later in a water bath at 37 degrees C. The sorted or isolated CD4+, CD8+ and CD8+ TEMRA cells reached a purity of at least 90%.

This receptor was identified in a human donor in good health. The sample consisted of CD4+ T cells from PBMCs. Rearrangement joined TRBV3-1 to TRBJ1-1; the D region possibly corresponds to TRBD1 (6 bases align). Here is the DNA: TGTGCCAGCAGCCTCCTATCAGGAGGGGGGAAAGCTTTCTTT. Its protein product is CASSLLSGGGKAFF.